These T cell receptor beta chains were read from a single sample in a study of blood T cell repertoires in COVID-19. The table came from immunoSEQ multiplex PCR; TCRdb's copy has only in-frame clones and leaves some out. The data contain some 250,000 clones, 90% to 95% of them singletons. The specimen was PBMCs or T cells enriched from blood (not recorded which). All receptors come from a human donor in a cohort exposed to, infected with or recovered from COVID-19 (not recorded which). The donor label of this sample is uncertain. Each CDR3 is given with its conserved first and last residue. D genes are given only for firm matches. The size field is filled for only some rows; it gives once, few, many or a size class.

17,once,NA,TRBJ1-6,TRBV4-2,TGTGCCAGCAGCCCAGAAACAGGGACGACCTATAATTCACCCCTCCACTTT,CASSPETGTTYNSPLHF
16,NA,NA,TRBJ1-2,TRBV7-2,TGTGCCAGCAGCTCGTATAGAACTGGACAGCTCTATGGCTACACCTTC,CASSSYRTGQLYGYTF
14,NA,NA,TRBJ1-6,TRBV4-1,TGCGCCAGCAATAGGGGAACCTCAAACTCACCCCTCCACTTT,CASNRGTSNSPLHF
15,NA,NA,TRBJ1-2,TRBV5-4,TGTGCCAGCAGCTTGGAGGAGGGTGCCAACTATGGCTACACCTTC,CASSLEEGANYGYTF
15,NA,TRBD1,TRBJ2-7,TRBV11-2,TGTGCCAGCAGCGCCGGGACAGGGAGCTCCTACGAGCAGTACTTC,CASSAGTGSSYEQYF
13,NA,NA,TRBJ2-1,TRBV7-8,TGTGCCAGCAGCTTACAAATAGAGAATGAGCAGTTCTTC,CASSLQIENEQFF
13,NA,NA,TRBJ2-2,TRBV24-1,TGTGCCACCAAACACGAGAACACCGGGGAGCTGTTTTTT,CATKHENTGELFF
14,NA,NA,TRBJ2-3,TRBV5-1,TGCGCCAGCAGCTTCGACCAGGCCACAGATACGCAGTATTTT,CASSFDQATDTQYF
17,NA,TRBD1,TRBJ2-7,TRBV4-1,TGCGCCAGCAGCCAAAGTATCCTGGGACAGGGTCCCTACGAGCAGTACTTC,CASSQSILGQGPYEQYF
12,once,NA,TRBJ1-2,TRBV29-1,TGCAGCGTTGATGCCCTACTAAATGGCTACACCTTC,CSVDALLNGYTF
15,NA,TRBD2,TRBJ2-3,TRBV7-3,TGTGCCAGCAGCTCCCTAGCGGGGGGCACAGATACGCAGTATTTT,CASSSLAGGTDTQYF
15,NA,TRBD1,TRBJ2-4,TRBV6-5,TGTGCCAGCAGTTACTCAGACCGGGACAGAGACATTCAGTACTTC,CASSYSDRDRDIQYF
13,once,NA,TRBJ1-3,TRBV30,TGTGCCTGGAGTGTCGGGTCTGGAAACACCATATATTTT,CAWSVGSGNTIYF
18,NA,TRBD2,TRBJ2-7,TRBV5-1,TGCGCCAGCAGCGCGGGGACTAGCGGGGCCACTCACTCCTACGAGCAGTACTTC,CASSAGTSGATHSYEQYF
16,NA,NA,TRBJ2-1,TRBV6-1,TGTGCCAGCAGTGTGGGTCAGGGAATGGTTTACAATGAGCAGTTCTTC,CASSVGQGMVYNEQFF
13,NA,NA,TRBJ2-2,TRBV25-1,TGTGCCAGCAGTGTACAGGGCCAGGGGGAGCTGTTTTTT,CASSVQGQGELFF
15,NA,TRBD1,TRBJ1-2,TRBV30,TGTGCCTGGAGGGACGGGACAGCGTTTAACTATGGCTACACCTTC,CAWRDGTAFNYGYTF
13,NA,NA,TRBJ2-5,TRBV21-1,TGTGCCCTAGAAGGGTTTAGCGTAGAGACCCAGTACTTC,CALEGFSVETQYF
16,NA,NA,TRBJ1-5,TRBV19,TGTGCCAGTAGTACCCGGGCTGGGCGCGGGGGTCAGCCCCAGCATTTT,CASSTRAGRGGQPQHF
14,few,NA,TRBJ2-5,TRBV28,TGTGCCAGCCAAACGGCGGGGGCGGAAGAGACCCAGTACTTC,CASQTAGAEETQYF
14,NA,TRBD1,TRBJ2-1,TRBV5-1,TGCGCCAGCAAGTCAGGGACAGGGTACAATGAGCAGTTCTTC,CASKSGTGYNEQFF
13,once,TRBD1,TRBJ1-2,TRBV2,TGTGCCAGCAGTTGGGTAAACAGGGGGGGCTACACCTTC,CASSWVNRGGYTF
13,NA,NA,TRBJ1-1,TRBV7-9,TGTGCCAGCAGCCGGAGGGATATTGATGAAGCTTTCTTT,CASSRRDIDEAFF
15,NA,NA,TRBJ2-7,TRBV4-1,TGCGCCAGCAGCCGACAACCGGGACTCTCTTACGAGCAGTACTTC,CASSRQPGLSYEQYF
15,NA,NA,TRBJ1-2,TRBV25-1,TGTGCCAGCAGTGATACGAAACAGGTTCAGGATGCCTACACCTTC,CASSDTKQVQDAYTF
13,NA,NA,TRBJ1-1,TRBV7-3,TGTGCCAGCAGCTTCTTAGTGAACACTGAAGCTTTCTTT,CASSFLVNTEAFF